This T cell receptor beta chain stems from a study of CXCR3-negative and CXCR3-positive naive CD8 T cells. Libraries were UMI-labeled 5' RACE TRB cDNA. From its re-call of the 5' RACE reads, TCRdb lists each CDR3 protein once, without DNA. The sample's table shows about 8,300 distinct CDR3 sequences. This clonotype registers medium-sized (0.01 to 0.1%) by frequency. CDR3 length: 12 residues. Germline V CDR1 and CDR2: PRHDT, FYEKMQ (reference sequence). Sequencing was done on a sample of naive CXCR3- CD8+ T cells from blood. Subset defined: CD45RO-CCR7+CD27+CD95- naive CD8+ T cells lacking CXCR3 (TNR3-). The chain recombines TRBV13 with TRBJ2-7. The receptor comes from a human donor in good health. Some clones in this sample may be carry-over from other donors' samples. CDR3 region: CASSFQRYEQYF.